This is a list of T cell receptor beta chains from one sample in a study of OX40 agonist ivuxolimab in advanced cancers. Here immunoSEQ multiplex PCR was the method, and the copy in TCRdb shows in-frame clones only, minus some. The sample lists approximately 94,000 clones, approximately 81% seen once, with roughly 1.1% in the top ten. The sequencing here drew on CD4+ or CD8+ T cells sorted from blood, taken in a trial of the OX40 agonist ivuxolimab. Source of these receptors: an adult with an advanced solid tumor such as melanoma, head and neck, liver or kidney cancer. The CDR3 runs from the conserved cysteine through the conserved F or W.

V	J	CDR3
TRBV27	TRBJ1-4	CASRPTGMTNEKLFF
TRBV4-2	TRBJ2-7	CASSLSQGAVYEQYF
TRBV10-1	TRBJ2-2	CASSDGERAGELFF
TRBV27	TRBJ1-2	CASSFAANYGYTF
TRBV5-4	TRBJ1-1	CASSSGGETEAFF
TRBV4-2	TRBJ2-3	CASSQDILGVEADTQYF
TRBV20-1	TRBJ1-1	CSANRGPEAFF
TRBV7-2	TRBJ2-1	CASSLPGLASYNEQFF
TRBV29-1	TRBJ2-5	CSIADGRETQYF
TRBV7-2	TRBJ1-6	CASSHPPGTALAPLHF